What follows are 25 T cell receptor beta chains derived from one specimen sequenced in a study of identical twins. TCRdb reanalysed the 5' RACE reads using MiXCR and keeps one entry per CDR3 protein. The repertoire holds about 550,000 distinct CDR3 sequences, with 20% to 25% as singletons. This sample also appeared in a second study, on yellow fever vaccine responses in identical twins.

Sequencing used CD4+ T cells sorted from blood. These receptors originate from a woman younger than 35 in good health.

This clonotype was observed a handful of times. The CDR3 protein is CASSEYGGSNEQFF. CDR3 coding DNA: TGCGCCAGCAGTGAGTATGGGGGATCGAATGAGCAGTTCTTC. The rearrangement joins TRBV10-1 to TRBJ2-1; D possibly uses TRBD1 or TRBD2 (5 bases each). Trimming removed 1 base at V and 7 bases at J, with 11 bases between. The CDR3 loop spans 14 amino acids. Germline-derived CDR1 and CDR2 are WNHNN and SYGVQD (reference sequence).

This clonotype was seen a few times. V and J are TRBV18 and TRBJ2-3; D not certain. CDR3 size: 14 residues. Trimming pared 6 bases from V and 4 bases from J, leaving 14 bases between. Germline CDR1 reads KGHSH; CDR2 reads LQKENI. DNA for the CDR3: TGTGCCAGCTCCACGGGCAATCAACCAGATACGCAGTATTTT. Protein product: CASSTGNQPDTQYF.

This clonotype was detected a few times. This chain connects TRBV10-3 to TRBJ2-3; D might be TRBD1 or TRBD2, each matching 6 bases. Trimming took off 2 bases at V and 4 bases at J, with 13 bases between the two ends. Germline assignment: CDR1 ENHRY and CDR2 SYGVKD. The CDR3 sequence is 15 residues long. The CDR3 sequence is CAISETSTGPDTQYF. The CDR3 DNA follows: TGTGCCATCAGTGAGACTAGCACAGGGCCAGATACGCAGTATTTT.

As concerns this clonotype: One junction end does not reproduce the germline sequence, and a read error may be involved. The rearrangement joins TRBV29-1 to TRBJ2-3, with 9 bases lining up with TRBD2. CDR1 and CDR2 (germline): SQVTM, ANQGSEA. The CDR3 has 15 residues. The CDR3 region is CSVEGGRGSTDTQYF. CDR3 in DNA: TGCAGCGTGGAAGGCGGGAGGGGGAGCACAGATACGCAGTATTTT.

This clonotype was detected many times. This rearrangement joins TRBV12-3 or TRBV12-4 to TRBJ1-2; D call uncertain. This CDR3 spans 13 amino acids. V gave up 5 bases and J gave up 4 bases, with 11 bases separating them. The DNA for the CDR3 is TGTGCCAGCAGTCCGAATCTGGGCTATGGCTACACCTTC. Amino acids: CASSPNLGYGYTF.

The rearrangement joins TRBV5-1 to TRBJ1-2; 7 nucleotides agree with TRBD1. The length of the CDR3 is 13 residues. V gave up 7 bases and J gave up 5 bases; unmatched junction bases: 8. The germline V gene has CDR1 SGHRS and CDR2 YFSETQ. CDR3: CASPFGTAYGYTF. The CDR3 region has the DNA TGCGCCAGCCCTTTTGGGACAGCTTATGGCTACACCTTC.

V usage is TRBV12-3 or TRBV12-4 and J usage is TRBJ1-5; maybe TRBD1 (5 bases). V dropped 6 bases and J dropped 4 bases, with 10 bases sitting between them. This CDR3 contains 13 residues. CDR3 nucleotide sequence: TGTGCCAGCAGGGGACCGAATAATCAGCCCCAGCATTTT. Amino acid sequence: CASRGPNNQPQHF.

This clonotype came up a few times. The V and J genes are TRBV25-1 and TRBJ1-2; TRBD1 aligns across 7 bases. Germline assignment: CDR1 MGHDK and CDR2 SYGVNS. V lost 4 bases, J lost 8 bases, and 13 bases stayed unmatched. The CDR3 has 15 amino acids. The CDR3 coding sequence is TGTGCCAGCAGTGCGACTCTTACAGGGGTAGCGGGCTACACCTTC. Protein product: CASSATLTGVAGYTF.

This clonotype was picked up a small number of times. The genes are TRBV28 and TRBJ1-6; D is unclear. The CDR3 extends over 17 amino acids. The germline V gene has CDR1 MDHEN and CDR2 SYDVKM. Trimming took 4 bases from V and 0 from J, leaving 13 bases between them. This CDR3 is CASSSYGRSSYNSPLHF. The CDR3 DNA is TGTGCCAGCAGTTCCTATGGGCGCAGCTCCTATAATTCACCCCTCCACTTT. The full variable domain, its missing parts supplied by reference TRBV28 and TRBJ1-6, is DVKVTQSSRYLVKRTGEKVFLECVQDMDHENMFWYRQDPGLGLRLIYFSYDVKMKEKGDIPEGYSVSREKKERFSLILESASTNQTSMYLCASSSYGRSSYNSPLHFGNGTRLTVT.

This clonotype has only a few counts. The chain uses TRBV12-3 or TRBV12-4 and TRBJ2-2, with D maybe TRBD1 (6 bases). The CDR3 is 15 residues long. Between the trimmed V and J ends, which lost 6 bases and 2 bases, there was a span of 13 bases. CDR3 coding DNA: TGTGCCAGCAGAACCTGGACAGAAAACACCGGGGAGCTGTTTTTT. It codes for CASRTWTENTGELFF.

This chain joins TRBV12-5 and TRBJ2-7; 10 nucleotides align to TRBD1. Germline V CDR1 and CDR2: LGHNT, FRNRAP. The CDR3 is made up of 15 amino acids. The junction had 8 bases not matched to a gene; V was cut back by 6 bases and J by 3 bases. CDR3 in amino acids: CASGLTGTGVYEQYF. CDR3 DNA: TGTGCTAGTGGACTTACCGGGACAGGGGTCTACGAGCAGTACTTC.

J is TRBJ2-1 and V is TRBV5-1; 7 nucleotides line up with TRBD2. Per germline, CDR1 SGHRS and CDR2 YFSETQ. This CDR3 has 13 residues. The J segment lost 6 bases and the V segment lost 4 bases, leaving 4 bases of the junction unmatched. The CDR3 protein is CASSTGGGNEQFF. DNA for the CDR3: TGCGCCAGCAGCACTGGGGGGGGCAATGAGCAGTTCTTC.

The chain carries TRBV11-2 and TRBJ2-7; D possibly corresponds to TRBD1 (6 bases). Germline CDR1 is SGHAT and CDR2 is FQNNGV. The V end was cut by 4 bases, the J end by 4 bases, with 14 bases between. The CDR3 length is 14 residues. The CDR3 spells CASSSQGGPYEQYF. In DNA, the CDR3 is TGTGCCAGCAGCTCACAGGGCGGACCTTACGAGCAGTACTTC.

The V gene is TRBV6-5, the J gene TRBJ1-1; D gene ambiguous. Trimming shortened V by 6 bases and J by 1 base, and 6 bases separated the two germline ends. Looked up from germline, CDR1 is MNHEY and CDR2 is SVGAGI. The CDR3 totals 12 residues. CDR3 nucleotide sequence: TGTGCCAGCAGAAAGGGGAACACTGAAGCTTTCTTT. This sequence encodes CASRKGNTEAFF.

The chain uses TRBV20-1 and TRBJ2-1, with 14 positions matching TRBD2. The CDR3 has 19 residues. With V trimmed by 3 bases and J by 4 bases, 14 bases remained unmatched. Germline V CDR1 and CDR2: DFQATT, SNEGSKA (reference sequence). The CDR3 DNA reads TGCAGTGCTAGCCCACGGTCCGGGACTAGCGGGAGAGGATACAATGAGCAGTTCTTC. Translated: CSASPRSGTSGRGYNEQFF.

This clonotype occurred once. The chain combines TRBV20-1 with TRBJ2-3; 10 bases map to TRBD2. The CDR3 is 16 residues long. Per germline, CDR1 DFQATT and CDR2 SNEGSKA (reference sequence). J gave up 2 bases and V 4 bases, and 9 bases lay outside the gene matches. CDR3 DNA: TGCAGTGCTACTCGGCCGACTAGCGGGCCCACAGATACGCAGTATTTT. Its translation is CSATRPTSGPTDTQYF.

This clonotype was seen a handful of times. The J gene is TRBJ2-5, the V gene TRBV24-1; TRBD1 aligns across 7 bases. This CDR3 is 13 amino acids long. Germline CDR1 and CDR2: KGHDR and SFDVKD. J lost 3 bases, V lost 6 bases, and 3 bases had no gene match. Here the CDR3 DNA reads TGTGCCACCAGTCACGGGACAGAAGAGACCCAGTACTTC. Translated, it gives CATSHGTEETQYF.

The chain has TRBV18 and TRBJ2-7; TRBD1 agrees at 8 bases. The CDR3 is 12 residues long. Germline lookup yields CDR1 KGHSH and CDR2 LQKENI. V trimming: 6 bases; J trimming: 4 bases; junction bases outside the gene matches: 2. The CDR3 nucleotides read TGTGCCAGCTCCAGGGACAGGTACGAGCAGTACGTC. It codes for CASSRDRYEQYV.

This clonotype came up a few times. The CDR3 reads CASSLQNQPQHF. The CDR3 DNA follows: TGTGCCAGCAGCTTACAGAATCAGCCCCAGCATTTT. The rearrangement joins TRBV7-9 to TRBJ1-5, with D hard to call. The V gene lost 2 bases and the J gene lost 4 bases, with 3 bases spanning the gap. Germline V gene lookup returns CDR1 SEHNR and CDR2 FQNEAQ (reference sequence). CDR3 length: 12 residues. The full variable domain, rest sourced from reference TRBV7-9 and TRBJ1-5, is DTGVSQNPRHKITKRGQNVTFRCDPISEHNRLYWYRQTLGQGPEFLTYFQNEAQLEKSRLLSDRFSAERPKGSFSTLEIQRTEQGDSAMYLCASSLQNQPQHFGDGTRLSIL.

V and J are TRBV5-1 and TRBJ2-2, with D perhaps being TRBD1 or TRBD2 (6 bases each). Per the germline V gene, CDR1 is SGHRS and CDR2 is YFSETQ. V lost 6 bases and J 6 bases, leaving 12 bases between the germline ends. There are 13 residues in the CDR3. The CDR3 DNA reads as TGCGCCAGCACGAACAGGGAGGCCGGGGAGCTGTTTTTT. Protein product: CASTNREAGELFF.

This clonotype turned up a few times. This chain uses TRBV12-3 or TRBV12-4 with TRBJ1-1, with D perhaps matching TRBD1 (6 bases). V lost 6 bases and J 9 bases, leaving 14 bases between the germline ends. The CDR3 has 12 amino acids. The DNA for the CDR3 is TGTGCCAGCAGCTTCAGGGGAGGCAAAGCTTTCTTT. It encodes CASSFRGGKAFF.

This clonotype appeared a few times. The rearrangement links TRBV5-1 to TRBJ2-7; 7 nucleotides align to TRBD1. The V gene's germline CDR1 is SGHRS and CDR2 YFSETQ. After removal of 4 bases from V and 2 bases from J, the junction contained 12 bases not matched to a gene. The length of the CDR3 is 16 residues. CDR3 DNA: TGCGCCAGCAGCCTACAGACAGGGATTGGGGCCTACGAGCAGTACTTC. This encodes CASSLQTGIGAYEQYF.

This chain's CDR3 is CASSQPGLDYEQYF. CDR3 coding DNA: TGTGCCAGCAGCCAGCCGGGACTGGATTACGAGCAGTACTTC. This chain links TRBV14 with TRBJ2-7, with a weak D call TRBD2 (6 bases). This CDR3 has 14 amino acids. Trimming took 3 bases from V and 4 from J, leaving 13 bases between them. Germline CDR1 is SGHDN and CDR2 is FVKESK.

Here the CDR3 reads CASSQYSSQETQYF. DNA of the CDR3: TGCGCCAGCAGCCAGTACAGCTCCCAAGAGACCCAGTACTTC. The rearrangement links TRBV5-1 to TRBJ2-5; D unresolved. Trimming removed 4 bases at V and 1 base at J, with 11 bases between. Germline V gives CDR1 SGHRS, CDR2 YFSETQ. The CDR3 spans 14 residues.

The table lists this clonotype with a few counts. This sequence joins TRBV19 and TRBJ2-5; perhaps TRBD1 as D (6 bases). V was trimmed by 3 bases and J by 3 bases, leaving 14 bases between them. The CDR3 is made up of 15 amino acids. The germline CDR1 and CDR2 sequences are LNHDA and SQIVND (reference sequence). This chain's CDR3 is CASSIWGRLEETQYF. CDR3 DNA sequence: TGTGCCAGTAGTATTTGGGGGCGGTTGGAAGAGACCCAGTACTTC.